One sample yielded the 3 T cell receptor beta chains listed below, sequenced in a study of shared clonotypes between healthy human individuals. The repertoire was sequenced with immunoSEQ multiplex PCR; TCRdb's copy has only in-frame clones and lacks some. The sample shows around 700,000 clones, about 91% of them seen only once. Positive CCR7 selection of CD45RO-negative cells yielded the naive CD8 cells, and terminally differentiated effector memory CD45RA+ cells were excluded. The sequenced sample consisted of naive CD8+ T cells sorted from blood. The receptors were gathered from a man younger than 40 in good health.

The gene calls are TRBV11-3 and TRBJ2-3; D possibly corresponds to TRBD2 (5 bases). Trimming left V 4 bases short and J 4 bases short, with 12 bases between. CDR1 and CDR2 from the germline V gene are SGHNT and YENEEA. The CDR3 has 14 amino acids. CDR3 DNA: TGTGCCAGCAGCTCTCCTAGCAACCCAGATACGCAGTATTTT. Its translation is CASSSPSNPDTQYF.

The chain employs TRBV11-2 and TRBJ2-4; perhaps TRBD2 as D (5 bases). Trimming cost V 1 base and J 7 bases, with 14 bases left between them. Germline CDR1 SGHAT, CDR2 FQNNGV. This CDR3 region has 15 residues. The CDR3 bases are TGTGCCAGCAGCTTAGCCCCGAGGGTGGAGAACATTCAGTACTTC. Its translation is CASSLAPRVENIQYF.

CDR3 sequence: CASSPNLGTSSYNEQFF. CDR3 nucleotides: TGTGCCAGCAGTCCTAACCTAGGGACGAGCTCCTACAATGAGCAGTTCTTC. The chain links TRBV28 to TRBJ2-1; D might be TRBD1 or TRBD2, each matching 5 bases. Germline V CDR1 and CDR2: MDHEN, SYDVKM. The V end was cut by 5 bases, the J end by 0 bases, with 17 bases between. This CDR3 has 17 amino acids.